The 14 T cell receptor beta chains presented below share a single source sample, sequenced in a study of blood T cell repertoires in COVID-19. Clones were sequenced by immunoSEQ multiplex PCR, and TCRdb holds only the in-frame ones, with some missing. The sample has roughly 63,000 clones, 75% to 90% seen once. The sample taken for sequencing was peripheral blood. The receptors originated from a man aged 45 to 65 with acute or convalescent COVID-19.

The rearrangement joins TRBV9 to TRBJ1-3; maybe TRBD1 (5 bases). The germline V and J ends were trimmed by 4 bases and 8 bases, with 10 bases remaining between them. The CDR3 extends over 12 amino acids. Germline CDR1 is SGDLS and CDR2 is YYNGEE. The CDR3 protein is CASSLGADTIYF. The CDR3, as DNA: TGTGCCAGCAGCCTTGGGGCGGACACCATATATTTT.

This clone was seen more than once but under ten times. The chain is built from TRBV15 and TRBJ1-1, with no clear D. The CDR3 totals 13 residues. Trimming cost V 0 bases and J 9 bases, with 11 bases left between them. CDR1 and CDR2 from the germline V gene are LNHNV and YYDKDF (reference sequence). The CDR3 reads CATSREEGLQAFF. The CDR3 DNA reads as TGTGCCACCAGCAGAGAAGAGGGCTTACAAGCTTTCTTT.

This chain links TRBV5-4 with TRBJ2-1; 10 nucleotides align to TRBD2. This CDR3 comprises 14 residues. Germline trimming cut 6 bases from V and 6 bases from J; bases unmatched to any gene: 6. CDR1 is SGHNT, CDR2 YYREEE, per germline (reference sequence). CDR3 sequence (DNA): TGTGCCAGCACTAGCGGGAGCGGCGGCAATGAGCAGTTCTTC. Protein: CASTSGSGGNEQFF.

The chain combines TRBV21-1 with TRBJ1-5. TRBV21-1 represents a pseudogene. The CDR3 length is 14 residues. For the CDR3, the DNA is TGTGCCAGCACCCCGCGGTATAGCAATCAGCCCCAGCATTTT. It yields the protein CASTPRYSNQPQHF.

There are a few counts of this clone. This chain joins TRBV4-3 and TRBJ1-2, with D maybe TRBD1 (5 bases). With 0 bases removed from V and 4 bases from J, the gap between germline ends came to 12 bases. CDR1 LGHNA and CDR2 YSLEER come from the germline V gene. This CDR3 spans 15 amino acids. Written as DNA, the CDR3 is TGCGCCAGCAGCCAAGATCCCAGGGATGCCTATGGCTACACCTTC. Translated: CASSQDPRDAYGYTF.

This clone was picked up one time. This chain joins TRBV11-3 and TRBJ2-2, with 8 bases fitting TRBD1. Germline CDR1 is SGHNT and CDR2 is YENEEA. V shed 0 bases, J shed 6 bases, and the junction held 6 bases outside the gene matches. The CDR3 has 16 residues. In nucleotides, the CDR3 is TGTGCCAGCAGCTTAGATTGGCCAGGGGGCCCCGGGGAGCTGTTTTTT. It encodes CASSLDWPGGPGELFF. Filled out from reference TRBV11-3 and TRBJ2-2, the complete variable domain reads EAGVVQSPRYKIIEKKQPVAFWCNPISGHNTLYWYLQNLGQGPELLIRYENEEAVDDSQLPKDRFSAERLKGVDSTLKIQPAELGDSAVYLCASSLDWPGGPGELFFGEGSRLTVL.

The CDR3 nucleotides read TGTGCCAGCAGCTGGACAGTTGGGGACACTGAAGCTTTCTTT. The encoded protein is CASSWTVGDTEAFF. The rearrangement links TRBV21-1 to TRBJ1-1; the DNA was not used to check the table's D call, TRBD1. TRBV21-1 is noted as a pseudogene. The CDR3 extends over 14 amino acids.

This chain connects TRBV5-1 to TRBJ2-1; TRBD2 matches at 7 bases. This CDR3 region has 15 residues. The V segment lost 4 bases and the J segment 7 bases; nucleotides outside the gene matches: 11. The V gene's germline CDR1 is SGHRS and CDR2 YFSETQ. The CDR3 sequence is CASSIGGSDLNEQFF. DNA for the CDR3: TGCGCCAGCAGCATAGGCGGGAGTGATCTAAATGAGCAGTTCTTC.

The CDR3 sequence: CASSPKGGHEQFF. Written as DNA, the CDR3 is TGCGCCAGCAGCCCCAAGGGGGGGCATGAGCAGTTCTTC. The chain recombines TRBV4-3 with TRBJ2-1; tentatively, D is TRBD2 (7 bases). Germline V lookup: CDR1 LGHNA, CDR2 YSLEER. Trimming pared 4 bases from V and 8 bases from J, leaving 12 bases between. This CDR3 is built from 13 residues.

The chain joins TRBV2 to TRBJ1-1; D perhaps matches TRBD1 (6 bases). Per germline, CDR1 SNHLY and CDR2 FYNNEI. The germline V and J ends were trimmed by 6 bases and 10 bases, with 15 bases remaining between them. The CDR3 runs 12 residues. CDR3 nucleotide sequence: TGTGCCAGCAGCCGGGACCTAGGGGGAGCTTTCTTT. This encodes CASSRDLGGAFF.

V and J are TRBV6-5 and TRBJ2-7, with D hard to call. V dropped 6 bases and J dropped 2 bases, with 8 bases sitting between them. The CDR3 covers 12 residues. Per germline, CDR1 MNHEY and CDR2 SVGAGI. The CDR3 bases are TGTGCCAGCAGCGCCCAGACCTACGAGCAGTACTTC. It translates to CASSAQTYEQYF.

The chain has TRBV7-2 and TRBJ2-4; TRBD2 matches at 9 bases. Germline V lookup: CDR1 SGHTA, CDR2 FQGNSA. Germline trimming cut 2 bases from V and 5 bases from J; bases unmatched to any gene: 4. The CDR3 is 15 amino acids. DNA for the CDR3: TGTGCCAGCAGCTTACCAGCGGGAGGTCAAAACATTCAGTACTTC. The encoded protein is CASSLPAGGQNIQYF.

This chain links TRBV6-5 with TRBJ2-7; the match to TRBD1 covers 9 bases. Germline CDR1 and CDR2: MNHEY and SVGAGI. There are 14 residues in the CDR3. The ends lost 7 bases at V and 0 bases at J; junction bases unmatched: 4. This CDR3 is CASKPDRGSYEQYF. Here the CDR3 DNA reads TGTGCCAGCAAGCCGGACAGGGGCTCCTACGAGCAGTACTTC.

A single count supports this clone. The CDR3: CASSLAGTTGGYTF. CDR3 coding DNA: TGCGCCAGCAGCTTGGCCGGCACTACGGGTGGCTACACCTTC. The gene calls are TRBV5-1 and TRBJ1-2, with no clear D. The CDR3 totals 14 residues. The V gene's germline CDR1 is SGHRS and CDR2 YFSETQ. V was clipped by 0 bases and J by 7 bases, with 13 bases between them.